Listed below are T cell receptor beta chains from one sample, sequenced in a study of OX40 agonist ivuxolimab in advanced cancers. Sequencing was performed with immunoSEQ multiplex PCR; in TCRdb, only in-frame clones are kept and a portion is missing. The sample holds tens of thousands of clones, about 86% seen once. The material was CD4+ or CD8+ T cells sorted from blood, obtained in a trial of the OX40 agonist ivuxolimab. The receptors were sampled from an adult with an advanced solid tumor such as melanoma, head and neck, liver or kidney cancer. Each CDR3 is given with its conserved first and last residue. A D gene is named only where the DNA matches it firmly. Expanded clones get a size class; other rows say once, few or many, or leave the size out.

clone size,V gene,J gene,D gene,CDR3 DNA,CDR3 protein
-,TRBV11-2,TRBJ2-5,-,TGTGCCAGCAGCTCCAGGGGGGGAGAGACCCAGTACTTC,CASSSRGGETQYF
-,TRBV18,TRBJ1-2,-,TGTGCCAGCTCACCACCGAGTAACTATGGCTACACCTTC,CASSPPSNYGYTF
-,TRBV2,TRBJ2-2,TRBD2,TGTGCCAGCCGCGAGCGGGAGGACGGGGAGCTGTTTTTT,CASREREDGELFF
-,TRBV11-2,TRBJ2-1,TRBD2,TGTGCCAGCAGCACGGGACTAGTAGGTGAGCAGTTCTTC,CASSTGLVGEQFF
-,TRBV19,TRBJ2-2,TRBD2,TGTGCCAGCCAGGGACTAGCGGGAGGCCCGAACACCGGGGAGCTGTTTTTT,CASQGLAGGPNTGELFF
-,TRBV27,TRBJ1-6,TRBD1,TGTGCCAGCAGTACCTCCGGGACAGGGAATTATAATTCACCCCTCCACTTT,CASSTSGTGNYNSPLHF
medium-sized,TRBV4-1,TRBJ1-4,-,TGCGCCAGCAGCCAACTAGACATGGGGATGACTAATGAAAAACTGTTTTTT,CASSQLDMGMTNEKLFF
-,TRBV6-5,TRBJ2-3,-,TGTGCCAGCGCAAGCCCAGATACGCAGTATTTT,CASASPDTQYF
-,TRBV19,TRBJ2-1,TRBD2,TGTGCCAGTAGTATAGACGCCGGGACTAGGGACAATGAGCAGTTCTTC,CASSIDAGTRDNEQFF
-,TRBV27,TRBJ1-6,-,TGTGCCAGCAGTTTCACATCTTCACCCCTCCACTTT,CASSFTSSPLHF
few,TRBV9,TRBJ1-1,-,TGTGCCAGCAGCGTAGTAGGGGTTTGGAACACTGAAGCTTTCTTT,CASSVVGVWNTEAFF
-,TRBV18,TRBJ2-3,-,TGTGCCAGCTCACCACCCCCCGGGGATACGCAGTATTTT,CASSPPPGDTQYF
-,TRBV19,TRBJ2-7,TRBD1,TGTGCCAGTAGTATCCGGACAGGGCCCTACGAGCAGTACTTC,CASSIRTGPYEQYF
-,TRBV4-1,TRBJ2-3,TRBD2,TGCGCCAGCAGACATGGGAGGGTTTTGAGGGATACGCAGTATTTT,CASRHGRVLRDTQYF
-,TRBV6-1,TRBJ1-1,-,TGTGCCAGCAGTGAAAGACAGGAGGCTTTCTTT,CASSERQEAFF
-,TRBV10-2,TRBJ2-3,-,TGCGCCAGCAGCAAGGGGTCGGGGGGCACAGATACGCAGTATTTT,CASSKGSGGTDTQYF
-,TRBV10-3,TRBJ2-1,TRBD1,TGTGCCATCAAGGGACAGAGCTCCTACAATGAGCAGTTCTTC,CAIKGQSSYNEQFF
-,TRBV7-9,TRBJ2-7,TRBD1,TGTGCCACCAACACGGACAGGGGTTCCTACGAGCAGTACTTC,CATNTDRGSYEQYF
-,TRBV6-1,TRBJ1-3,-,TGTGCCAGCAGTGAAGCGGGGAGCACTCCTTCTCGGGGCTGGAGGAACACCATATATTTT,CASSEAGSTPSRGWRNTIYF
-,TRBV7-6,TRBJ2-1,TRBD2,TGTGCCAGCAGCCCTGGGGGGGGGACCCTATACAATGAGCAGTTCTTC,CASSPGGGTLYNEQFF
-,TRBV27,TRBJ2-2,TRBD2,TGTGCCAGCAGTTTATCGGGGGCTAGCGGGGTTTGGGAGCTGTTTTTT,CASSLSGASGVWELFF
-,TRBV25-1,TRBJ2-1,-,TGTGCCAGCACGGACGTATACAATGAGCAGTTCTTC,CASTDVYNEQFF
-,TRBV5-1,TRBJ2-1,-,TGCGCCAGCAGCTCCGGTAACAGGGCCAATGAGCAGTTCTTC,CASSSGNRANEQFF
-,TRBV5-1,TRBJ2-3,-,TGCGCCAGCAGCTCACCGAAAGGGGACCCTACAGATACGCAGTATTTT,CASSSPKGDPTDTQYF
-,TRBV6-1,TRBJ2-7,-,TGTGCCAGTAGCGAGAGAACCGGGGCGTACTACGAGCAGTACTTC,CASSERTGAYYEQYF
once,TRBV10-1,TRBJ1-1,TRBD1,TGCGCCAGCAGGGAGGACAGGGGATTTTCGGTCACTGAAGCTTTCTTT,CASREDRGFSVTEAFF
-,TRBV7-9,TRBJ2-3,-,TGTGCCAGCAGCGTAGGTGTGGACACAGATACGCAGTATTTT,CASSVGVDTDTQYF
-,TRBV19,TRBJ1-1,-,TGTGCCACAAGCAGGGACTTCACTGAAGCTTTCTTT,CATSRDFTEAFF
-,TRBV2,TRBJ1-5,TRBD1,TGTGCCAGCAGTGGTCACCCGGGACAGGGGGACAATCAGCCCCAGCATTTT,CASSGHPGQGDNQPQHF
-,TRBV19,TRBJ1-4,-,TGTGCCAGTAGTAGGGCATTTCGAAGGGAAAAACTGTTTTTT,CASSRAFRREKLFF
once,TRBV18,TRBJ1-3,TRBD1,TGTGCCAGCTCACCTACAGGGGGCCGTAGTGGAAACACCATATATTTT,CASSPTGGRSGNTIYF
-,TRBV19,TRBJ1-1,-,TGTGCCAGTAGTCCAGGGACCAACCGGTACACTGAAGCTTTCTTT,CASSPGTNRYTEAFF
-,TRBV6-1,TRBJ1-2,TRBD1,TGTGCCAGCACCCAACGGTCCAGGGGGGACTATGGCTACACCTTC,CASTQRSRGDYGYTF
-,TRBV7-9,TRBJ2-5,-,TGTGCCAGCAGCTTTTCACAAGAGACCCAGTACTTC,CASSFSQETQYF
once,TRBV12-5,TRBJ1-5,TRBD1,TGTGCTAGTGGTATGGACAGGGGCCCCTTCAATCAGCCCCAGCATTTT,CASGMDRGPFNQPQHF
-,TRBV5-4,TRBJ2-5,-,TGTGCCAGCAGCACACCCGACGAAGAGACCCAGTACTTC,CASSTPDEETQYF
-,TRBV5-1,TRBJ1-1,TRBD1,TGCGCCAGCAGCCAGGGACAGGGAAGCTCTGAAGCTTTCTTT,CASSQGQGSSEAFF
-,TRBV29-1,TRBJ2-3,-,TGCAGCGTTGAATTTGGCCAGCATACACAGTATTTT,CSVEFGQHTQYF
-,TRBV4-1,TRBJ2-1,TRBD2,TGCGCCAGCAGCCAAAGAGGGACTAGCGGGGTGACGAGCTCCTACAATGAGCAGTTCTTC,CASSQRGTSGVTSSYNEQFF
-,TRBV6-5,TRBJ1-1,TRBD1,TGTGCCAGCAAAACGACAGGGGACCCCACTGAAGCTTTCTTT,CASKTTGDPTEAFF
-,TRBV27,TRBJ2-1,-,TGTGCCAGCAGGGGCGGGGGCCCCTCCTACAATGAGCAGTTCTTC,CASRGGGPSYNEQFF
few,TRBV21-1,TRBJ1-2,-,TGTGCCAGCTTACCGCGGGGCTATGGCTACACCTTC,CASLPRGYGYTF
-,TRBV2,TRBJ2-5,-,TGTGCCAGCAGAGACGACAGATACCAAGAGACCCAGTACTTC,CASRDDRYQETQYF
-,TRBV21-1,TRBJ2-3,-,TGTGCCAGCAGCACCTATAGCACAGATACGCAGTATTTT,CASSTYSTDTQYF
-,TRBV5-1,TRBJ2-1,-,TGCGCCAGCAGCTTGGCCACAGGGGGAGGGTTCGAACAGTTCTTC,CASSLATGGGFEQFF
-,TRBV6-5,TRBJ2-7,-,TGTGCCAGCAGTTACACCCCCGGCAGGGGAGTGGCCGAGCAGTACTTC,CASSYTPGRGVAEQYF
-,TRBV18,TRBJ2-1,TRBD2,TGTGCCAGCTCACCATTAGCGGGGGCCAACAATGAGCAGTTCTTC,CASSPLAGANNEQFF
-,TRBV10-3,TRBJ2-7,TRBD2,TGTGCCATCTCTAGCGGGAGCAATTACGAGCAGTACTTC,CAISSGSNYEQYF
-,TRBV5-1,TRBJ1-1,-,TGCGCCAGCAGCTTGAACCCTCGGGGGCGCGGCACTGAAGCTTTCTTT,CASSLNPRGRGTEAFF
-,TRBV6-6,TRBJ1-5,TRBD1,TGTGCCAGCAGTTACTCAGGGACAGGGCTTAATCAGCCCCAGCATTTT,CASSYSGTGLNQPQHF
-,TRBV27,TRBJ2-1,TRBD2,TGTGCCAGCAGTAAGGAGCGGGGGGGCGGGGGACGTGAGCAGTTCTTC,CASSKERGGGGREQFF
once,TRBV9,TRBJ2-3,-,TGTGCCAGCAGCCCACGACGGGAAACAGATACGCAGTATTTT,CASSPRRETDTQYF